These T cell receptor beta chains were read from a single sample in a study of T cell responses to AZD1222 COVID-19 vaccine. Profiled with immunoSEQ multiplex PCR; TCRdb holds only in-frame clones, not every one. The profile shows under 200,000 clones, 92% of them singletons. The sequences come from peripheral blood, collected 28 days after the second AZD1222 dose. The source of these receptors is an adult who received the AZD1222 COVID-19 vaccine. Each CDR3 is given with its conserved first and last residue. D genes are given only for firm matches. Size tells how often a clone was seen (once, few, many) or the class of an expanded clone, and some rows leave it out.

abundance,v_gene,d_gene,j_gene,CDR3aa,CDR3nt
NA,TRBV9,TRBD1,TRBJ2-7,CASSVGSGQGTSQYF,TGTGCCAGCAGCGTAGGATCGGGACAGGGGACCAGCCAGTACTTC
NA,TRBV10-2,TRBD1,TRBJ2-5,CASSELGQGEETQYF,TGCGCCAGCAGTGAGCTTGGACAGGGGGAGGAGACCCAGTACTTC
NA,TRBV27,NA,TRBJ2-7,CASSSPFGHEQYF,TGTGCCAGCAGTTCCCCCTTCGGTCACGAGCAGTACTTC
NA,TRBV5-7,NA,TRBJ1-1,CASSLNGDYGTEAFF,TGTGCCAGCAGCTTGAATGGGGACTATGGCACTGAAGCTTTCTTT
once,TRBV30,TRBD2,TRBJ2-1,CAWSDRPAGGSNEQFF,TGTGCCTGGAGTGACCGACCCGCGGGGGGGTCTAATGAGCAGTTCTTC
NA,TRBV19,NA,TRBJ2-3,CASSTPKRNLTQYF,TGTGCCAGTAGTACCCCTAAAAGGAACCTAACGCAGTATTTT
NA,TRBV28,NA,TRBJ1-1,CASRMGHLGPTEAFF,TGTGCCAGCAGGATGGGACACCTGGGTCCAACTGAAGCTTTCTTT
NA,TRBV29-1,NA,TRBJ1-2,CSALKTDPMGYTF,TGCAGCGCGCTAAAAACAGATCCCATGGGCTACACCTTC
NA,TRBV6-5,TRBD2,TRBJ2-1,CASSYYQPGTSNEQFF,TGTGCCAGCAGTTACTACCAACCCGGGACTAGCAATGAGCAGTTCTTC
NA,TRBV7-9,NA,TRBJ1-2,CASSLGRVTYGYTF,TGTGCCAGCAGCTTAGGCAGGGTAACATATGGCTACACCTTC
NA,TRBV19,TRBD2,TRBJ2-1,CASSRTLAGAYNEQFF,TGTGCCAGTAGTAGAACACTAGCGGGGGCTTACAATGAGCAGTTCTTC
NA,TRBV10-3,NA,TRBJ2-3,CAIRQRADGDTQYF,TGTGCCATCAGACAGAGAGCGGATGGAGATACGCAGTATTTT
NA,TRBV6-5,NA,TRBJ1-1,CASSYWGGGLWTEAFF,TGTGCCAGCAGTTACTGGGGAGGGGGGCTGTGGACTGAAGCTTTCTTT
NA,TRBV5-1,TRBD1,TRBJ1-1,CASLGQANTEAFF,TGCGCCAGCCTGGGACAGGCGAACACTGAAGCTTTCTTT
NA,TRBV30,TRBD1,TRBJ1-1,CAWSRDRGHPEAFF,TGTGCCTGGAGCCGGGACAGGGGGCATCCTGAAGCTTTCTTT
NA,TRBV3-1/TRBV3-2,NA,TRBJ1-2,CASSLRGGYGYTF,TGTGCCAGCAGCCTTCGCGGGGGCTATGGCTACACCTTC
NA,TRBV9,NA,TRBJ1-4,CASSVGAGHFGDEKLFF,NA
once,TRBV7-9,TRBD1,TRBJ1-4,CASSAGTGYASGEKLFF,TGTGCCAGCAGTGCCGGGACAGGTTACGCGAGTGGGGAAAAACTGTTTTTT
once,TRBV6-5,TRBD2,TRBJ2-3,CASRPISGRRDTQYF,TGTGCCAGCAGGCCAATTAGCGGGAGGAGAGATACGCAGTATTTT
NA,TRBV5-4,NA,TRBJ1-2,CASSLGPITNYGYTF,TGTGCCAGCAGCCTCGGACCGATCACTAACTATGGCTACACCTTC
NA,TRBV18,TRBD2,TRBJ2-5,CASSPPTSHETQYF,TGTGCCAGCTCACCACCGACTAGCCACGAGACCCAGTACTTC
NA,TRBV28,TRBD1,TRBJ1-2,CASSFRDRGYGYTF,TGTGCCAGCAGCTTCCGGGACAGGGGCTATGGCTACACCTTC
NA,TRBV18,TRBD1,TRBJ1-2,CASSPAGTDPYGYTF,TGTGCCAGCTCCCCTGCCGGGACAGACCCTTATGGCTACACCTTC
NA,TRBV3-1/TRBV3-2,TRBD1,TRBJ1-1,CASSQEGAPMNTEAFF,TGTGCCAGCAGCCAGGAGGGGGCCCCCATGAACACTGAAGCTTTCTTT
NA,TRBV3-1/TRBV3-2,NA,TRBJ2-3,CASSLNPRTITDTQYF,TGTGCCAGCAGCCTTAACCCAAGGACGATTACAGATACGCAGTATTTT
NA,TRBV3-1/TRBV3-2,TRBD2,TRBJ2-5,CASSHGLAGGGETQYF,TGTGCCAGCAGCCATGGACTAGCGGGGGGAGGGGAGACCCAGTACTTC
NA,TRBV5-1,NA,TRBJ1-6,CASSLAGQGRSPLHF,TGCGCCAGCAGCTTGGCCGGGCAGGGGAGGTCACCCCTCCACTTT
NA,TRBV15,NA,TRBJ2-3,CATRSRGATDTQYF,TGTGCCACCAGAAGCAGGGGCGCCACAGATACGCAGTATTTT
once,TRBV7-2,NA,TRBJ2-5,CASRMSETQYF,TGTGCCAGCAGGATGTCGGAGACCCAGTACTTC
NA,TRBV5-1,TRBD2,TRBJ2-3,CASSLVLAGEDTQYF,TGCGCCAGCAGCTTGGTACTAGCGGGAGAAGATACGCAGTATTTT
NA,TRBV5-1,NA,TRBJ2-7,CASSLVGGSSYEQYF,TGCGCCAGCAGCTTGGTTGGGGGGAGCTCCTACGAGCAGTACTTC
NA,TRBV7-9,NA,TRBJ2-5,CAIRGARTPETQYF,TGTGCCATACGGGGGGCACGCACGCCAGAGACCCAGTACTTC
NA,TRBV28,NA,TRBJ2-2,CASSLPGAGTGELFF,TGTGCCAGCAGCCTTCCGGGAGCGGGCACCGGGGAGCTGTTTTTT
NA,TRBV4-1,TRBD1,TRBJ1-5,CASSQGTGQVANQPQHF,TGCGCCAGCAGCCAGGGCACTGGACAGGTTGCGAATCAGCCCCAGCATTTT
NA,TRBV28,NA,TRBJ2-2,CASTDSRWGQNTGELFF,TGTGCCAGCACCGATAGTCGATGGGGGCAGAACACCGGGGAGCTGTTTTTT
NA,TRBV7-8,TRBD1,TRBJ1-5,CASSLVGQGAYSNQPQHF,TGTGCCAGCAGCTTAGTAGGACAGGGGGCATATAGCAATCAGCCCCAGCATTTT
NA,TRBV2,NA,TRBJ2-1,CASSEAVTSYNEQFF,TGTGCCAGCAGTGAAGCTGTTACTTCCTACAATGAGCAGTTCTTC
NA,TRBV7-3,TRBD2,TRBJ2-2,CASSRGLAGNTGELFF,TGTGCCAGCAGCCGTGGACTAGCGGGAAACACCGGGGAGCTGTTTTTT